The present TCR beta chain was sequenced within a study of CD8+CD57+ T cells in acquired aplastic anemia. There are 15 residues in the CDR3. Germline CDR1 and CDR2: DFQATT and SNEGSKA (reference sequence). In the case of this clonotype: A much larger clone is a single base away; this may be a read error.

TCR beta VDJ and CDR3 profiling used genomic DNA as template. One entry per CDR3 protein, called by TCRdb with MiXCR from the reads. The sample holds 350,000 to 450,000 distinct CDR3 sequences, 55% to 75% seen once. This sequence joins TRBV20-1 and TRBJ2-2; 9 positions agree with TRBD2. The specimen was sorted CD4+, CD8+, or CD8+CD57+ T cells (not recorded which) from PBMCs. The receptor was derived from a human donor in good health, serving as a control. DNA for the CDR3: TGCGGTGCTAGCGGGGCGGGGACCCTCACCGGGGAGCTGTTTTTT. Encoded protein: CGASGAGTLTGELFF.